This T cell receptor (beta chain) originates from a study of response to subunit inactivated influenza vaccine. Using its own MiXCR run on the RT-PCR reads, TCRdb lists one record per CDR3 protein. This table has 500,000 to 600,000 distinct CDR3 sequences, around 11% appearing once. This clonotype was found a few times. J gave up 3 bases and V 6 bases, and 12 bases lay outside the gene matches. The V gene's germline CDR1 is MNHNS and CDR2 SASEGT. The CDR3 is 16 amino acids. The same sample was also used in a study of T cells expressing NK-cell markers. That paper notes: Generation of TCR beta cDNA was performed by 5'RACE template switching incorporating UMIs.

The receptor comes from a man in his forties or fifties who received an inactivated influenza vaccine. The V gene is TRBV6-1, the J gene TRBJ2-3, with 7 bases that match TRBD2. The sample was PBMCs from blood, taken on the day of vaccination. The CDR3 region is CASRRRTGGSTDTQYF. The CDR3, as DNA: TGTGCCAGCAGGCGCCGGACGGGCGGGAGTACAGATACGCAGTATTTT.